This TCR beta chain comes out of a study of control samples from healthy donors and cancer patients. V was clipped by 1 base and J by 0 bases, with 10 bases between them. The CDR3 spans 16 residues. Germline lookup yields CDR1 SGHRS and CDR2 YFSETQ. Generated by immunoSEQ multiplex PCR, the TCRdb table keeps only in-frame clones and is missing some. The sample has roughly 180,000 clones; 94% are singletons. This clonotype was sampled from a woman aged 18 to 35 in good health. This chain connects TRBV5-1 to TRBJ1-4; D is possibly TRBD1 (6 bases). Sequencing was performed on blood. Here the CDR3 DNA reads TGCGCCAGCAGCTTGACCGGACAGTCAACTAATGAAAAACTGTTTTTT. Protein sequence: CASSLTGQSTNEKLFF.